One sample yielded the 27 T cell receptor beta chains listed below, sequenced in a study of cytomegalovirus exposure and HLA in healthy donors. PCR used 60 Vbeta primers and 13 Jbeta primers. TCRdb's table, derived via immunoSEQ multiplex PCR, lists solely in-frame clones and lacks some. Of some 150,000 clones in the sample, 50% to 75% are singletons; the top ten hold 7% to 8.5%. Sequenced: PBMCs. These receptors were taken from a woman aged 60-75 years in good health and CMV-seropositive.

In DNA, the CDR3 is TGTGCCAGCAGCGCGATCAGGGGGCCCGGGGAGCTGTTTTTT. This codes for CASSAIRGPGELFF. The rearrangement links TRBV9 to TRBJ2-2; TRBD1 aligns across 8 bases. The CDR3 sequence is 14 residues long. Germline V gene lookup returns CDR1 SGDLS and CDR2 YYNGEE. Trimming cost V 3 bases and J 6 bases; bases outside gene matches: 4.

This clone was counted between two and nine times. The rearrangement joins TRBV2 to TRBJ1-5; TRBD1 matches at 9 bases. CDR3 size: 13 residues. V lost 4 bases and J lost 7; bases outside the gene matches: 2. The V gene's germline CDR1 is SNHLY and CDR2 FYNNEI. The CDR3 here is CASSGTGEQPQHF. The CDR3 DNA follows: TGTGCCAGCAGTGGGACAGGGGAACAGCCCCAGCATTTT.

The rearrangement uses TRBV7-9 and TRBJ2-2; D not certain. Trimming left V 0 bases short and J 0 bases short, with 8 bases between. The CDR3 has 16 amino acids. Germline-derived CDR1 and CDR2 are SEHNR and FQNEAQ (reference sequence). The CDR3 loop is CASSLAVTTNTGELFF. The DNA of the CDR3 is TGTGCCAGCAGCTTAGCTGTAACAACGAACACCGGGGAGCTGTTTTTT.

The V gene is TRBV9, the J gene TRBJ1-4; 10 nucleotides match TRBD1. V lost 6 bases, J lost 2 bases, and 4 bases stayed unmatched. The CDR3 has 15 amino acids. The germline CDR1 and CDR2 sequences are SGDLS and YYNGEE. This CDR3 reads CASNPTGGTNEKLFF. CDR3 nucleotide sequence: TGTGCCAGCAACCCGACAGGGGGCACTAATGAAAAACTGTTTTTT.

The chain links TRBV19 to TRBJ1-1; D is unresolved. Trimming stripped 6 bases from V and 0 bases from J, with 11 bases between. There are 14 residues in the CDR3. The germline V gene encodes CDR1 LNHDA and CDR2 SQIVND (reference sequence). CDR3 nucleotides: TGTGCCAGTAGGATCGGGGTTCTGAACACTGAAGCTTTCTTT. It translates to CASRIGVLNTEAFF.

The CDR3 DNA follows: TGTGCCAGCAGCTTAGCGGCAGGGCCTGGAAACATTCAGTACTTC. Translating it yields CASSLAAGPGNIQYF. The gene calls are TRBV7-2 and TRBJ2-4; possible D gene TRBD1, 5 bases. Trimming took 0 bases from V and 6 from J, leaving 12 bases between them. The CDR3 is 15 residues long. The germline V gene has CDR1 SGHTA and CDR2 FQGNSA.

The chain links TRBV6-5 to TRBJ1-2, with D unresolved. The CDR3 sequence is 14 residues long. The V and J ends lost 6 bases and 2 bases respectively, with 13 bases between them. Germline V gives CDR1 MNHEY, CDR2 SVGAGI. The chain's CDR3 is CASSPQQINYGYTF. The CDR3 DNA follows: TGTGCCAGCAGCCCACAACAAATAAACTATGGCTACACCTTC.

This rearrangement joins TRBV6-5 to TRBJ2-1, with D possibly being TRBD1 (6 bases). The CDR3 consists of 15 residues. CDR1 is MNHEY and CDR2 is SVGAGI in the germline V gene. Deletions cut 2 bases from V and 0 bases from J, with 8 bases between. DNA of the CDR3: TGTGCCAGCAGTTACGGACAGAGCTCCTACAATGAGCAGTTCTTC. This gives the protein CASSYGQSSYNEQFF.

The rearrangement uses TRBV18 and TRBJ1-5; no firm D call. V was cut by 2 bases and J by 5 bases, with 13 bases left in between. This CDR3 has 15 amino acids. Per germline, CDR1 KGHSH and CDR2 LQKENI. In DNA, the CDR3 is TGTGCCAGCTCACCAACCTCAGCCGGAGATCAGCCCCAGCATTTT. It specifies CASSPTSAGDQPQHF.

This clone was counted a few times. The gene calls are TRBV7-2 and TRBJ1-1; tentative D call: TRBD1 (5 bases). Trimming took off 5 bases at V and 6 bases at J, with 19 bases between the two ends. The CDR3 contains 15 residues. Germline values: CDR1 SGHTA, CDR2 FQGNSA. Here the CDR3 DNA reads TGTGCCAGCAGCATCCATCCAGGGCAAGGGGCTGAAGCTTTCTTT. Encoded protein: CASSIHPGQGAEAFF. Full variable domain (outside the CDR3, taken from reference TRBV7-2 and TRBJ1-1): GAGVSQSPSNKVTEKGKDVELRCDPISGHTALYWYRQSLGQGLEFLIYFQGNSAPDKSGLPSDRFSAERTGGSVSTLTIQRTQQEDSAVYLCASSIHPGQGAEAFFGQGTRLTVV.

The chain couples TRBV5-4 to TRBJ2-3, with 7 bases aligning to TRBD2. The CDR3 totals 14 residues. The ends lost 2 bases at V and 4 bases at J; junction bases unmatched: 4. Germline V gene sequence: CDR1 SGHNT, CDR2 YYREEE (reference sequence). In nucleotides, the CDR3 is TGTGCCAGCAGCTTAGCGGGACCTCCAGATACGCAGTATTTT. It translates to CASSLAGPPDTQYF.

V gene TRBV30 combines with J gene TRBJ2-7; D might be TRBD2 (5 bases). CDR1 GTSNPN and CDR2 SVGIG come from the germline V gene (reference sequence). The ends were cut back, 3 bases at V and 5 bases at J, with 23 bases in the middle. The length of the CDR3 is 16 residues. CDR3 sequence reads: CAWRPIGGEGRHEQYF. The CDR3 DNA follows: TGTGCCTGGAGGCCTATAGGAGGCGAGGGCCGCCACGAGCAGTACTTC.

The genes are TRBV4-3 and TRBJ2-1, with 7 bases fitting TRBD1. The trim removed 0 bases at V and 9 bases at J, leaving 5 bases unmatched. This CDR3 is built from 14 residues. Germline CDR1 reads LGHNA; CDR2 reads YSLEER. CDR3 nucleotide sequence: TGCGCCAGCAGCCAAGACGGACAGGCGAGTGAGCAGTTCTTC. Its translation is CASSQDGQASEQFF.

This clone appeared once. J is TRBJ1-5 and V is TRBV2; a weak D match, TRBD1 (5 bases). There are 15 residues in the CDR3. The V gene lost 2 bases and the J gene lost 4 bases, with 12 bases spanning the gap. In germline, CDR1 is SNHLY, CDR2 FYNNEI. The CDR3 here is CASSEQAGANQPQHF. The CDR3 DNA follows: TGTGCCAGCAGTGAACAGGCTGGGGCGAATCAGCCCCAGCATTTT.

The table lists this clone with a count of one. V gene TRBV5-1 combines with J gene TRBJ1-4, with D perhaps matching TRBD1 (5 bases). The germline CDR1 and CDR2 sequences are SGHRS and YFSETQ. V was pared by 0 bases and J by 3 bases, with 9 bases between. The CDR3 covers 15 residues. The CDR3 loop is CASSLVARANEKLFF. The CDR3 DNA is TGCGCCAGCAGCTTGGTGGCCAGGGCTAATGAAAAACTGTTTTTT. Based on the CDR3 plus reference TRBV5-1 and TRBJ1-4, the full variable domain is KAGVTQTPRYLIKTRGQQVTLSCSPISGHRSVSWYQQTPGQGLQFLFEYFSETQRNKGNFPGRFSGRQFSNSRSEMNVSTLELGDSALYLCASSLVARANEKLFFGSGTQLSVL.

The chain recombines TRBV4-2 with TRBJ2-5; the D gene is possibly TRBD1 (5 bases). The CDR3 runs to 15 residues. CDR1 LGHNA and CDR2 YNFKEQ come from the germline V gene. With 0 bases removed from V and 6 bases from J, the gap between germline ends came to 14 bases. CDR3 protein: CASSQERGPRQTQYF. CDR3 DNA sequence: TGTGCCAGCAGCCAAGAAAGGGGCCCAAGACAGACCCAGTACTTC.

V is TRBV5-1 and J is TRBJ2-7; 7 positions match TRBD1. This CDR3 comprises 13 residues. J gave up 4 bases and V 8 bases, and 9 bases lay outside the gene matches. In germline, CDR1 is SGHRS, CDR2 YFSETQ. The CDR3 spells CASHDRVGYEQYF. CDR3 bases: TGCGCCAGTCACGACAGGGTCGGGTACGAGCAGTACTTC.

The genes are TRBV11-2 and TRBJ1-1; no firm D call. CDR1 is SGHAT and CDR2 is FQNNGV in the germline V gene. V lost 6 bases and J lost 0, with 17 bases in between. The CDR3 covers 16 residues. The CDR3 sequence is CASSLLEVSMNTEAFF. For the CDR3, the DNA is TGTGCCAGCAGTCTTTTAGAGGTCTCCATGAACACTGAAGCTTTCTTT.

The rearrangement uses TRBV4-3 and TRBJ1-1; D is perhaps TRBD1 (5 bases). Trimming left V 0 bases short and J 8 bases short, with 10 bases between. Germline CDR1 and CDR2: LGHNA and YSLEER. CDR3 size: 13 residues. CDR3 sequence: CASSQDRAPEAFF. The CDR3 bases are TGCGCCAGCAGCCAAGACAGGGCACCCGAAGCTTTCTTT.

The chain uses TRBV5-1 and TRBJ2-7; TRBD1 aligns across 8 bases. Unmatched junction bases numbered 11, after V lost 6 bases and J lost 6 bases. The CDR3 loop spans 14 amino acids. CDR1 SGHRS and CDR2 YFSETQ come from the germline V gene. The CDR3 DNA reads TGCGCCAGCACTACTACGGACAGGGAAGGCGAGCAGTACTTC. It is translated as CASTTTDREGEQYF.

The gene calls are TRBV28 and TRBJ2-7, with 9 bases lining up with TRBD1. From germline, CDR1 is MDHEN and CDR2 SYDVKM. The CDR3 loop spans 17 amino acids. V shed 7 bases, J shed 2 bases, and the junction held 15 bases outside the gene matches. The CDR3 region is CASKTLTGTGTTYEQYF. For the CDR3, the DNA is TGTGCCAGCAAGACATTGACCGGGACAGGGACAACCTACGAGCAGTACTTC.

This clone has only one observation. The J gene is TRBJ1-4, the V gene TRBV10-3; tentative D call: TRBD1 (6 bases). Germline-derived CDR1 and CDR2 are ENHRY and SYGVKD. The V and J ends lost 6 bases and 4 bases respectively, with 15 bases between them. There are 15 residues in the CDR3. CDR3 protein: CAIRGQVGGNEKLFF. Here the CDR3 DNA reads TGTGCCATCAGGGGGCAGGTAGGGGGTAATGAAAAACTGTTTTTT.

The CDR3 sequence is CASSSIAGAGEQFF. In DNA form, the CDR3 reads TGTGCCAGCAGCTCTATAGCGGGGGCGGGTGAGCAGTTCTTC. V gene TRBV7-7 combines with J gene TRBJ2-1; 9 nucleotides align to TRBD2. The CDR3 sequence is 14 residues long. The V gene end was trimmed by 4 bases and the J gene end by 9 bases; junction bases not matched to a gene: 7. Germline CDR1 and CDR2: SSHAT and FNYEAQ (reference sequence).

The V gene is TRBV28, the J gene TRBJ2-5; 12 bases line up with TRBD2. The CDR3 covers 15 residues. V was clipped by 6 bases and J by 5 bases; unmatched bases: 7. In germline, CDR1 is MDHEN, CDR2 SYDVKM. The CDR3 spells CASSPGLAGSETQYF. The CDR3, as DNA: TGTGCCAGCAGCCCTGGACTAGCGGGATCTGAGACCCAGTACTTC.

V is TRBV28 and J is TRBJ2-3; a possible D gene is TRBD2 (5 bases). CDR1 MDHEN and CDR2 SYDVKM come from the germline V gene. The CDR3 loop spans 11 amino acids. The V gene lost 7 bases and the J gene lost 6 bases, with 8 bases spanning the gap. The CDR3 bases are TGTGCCAGCACCTCGGGGGATACGCAGTATTTT. Its translation: CASTSGDTQYF.

Notes on this clone: At the DNA level, this CDR3 is encoded by other sequences in the same sample as well. The chain links TRBV4-3 to TRBJ2-7, with 15 positions matching TRBD2. Germline-derived CDR1 and CDR2 are LGHNA and YSLEER. With V trimmed by 1 base and J by 2 bases, 6 bases remained unmatched. The length of the CDR3 is 18 residues. This CDR3 reads CASSQGTSGRARPYEQYF. The CDR3 region has the DNA TGCGCCAGCAGCCAAGGGACTAGCGGGAGGGCTCGCCCCTACGAGCAGTACTTC.

The chain links TRBV25-1 to TRBJ1-1; D not resolved. V lost 4 bases and J 2 bases, leaving 11 bases between the germline ends. This CDR3 spans 14 amino acids. Germline CDR1 is MGHDK and CDR2 is SYGVNS. The CDR3 DNA sequence: TGTGCCAGCAGTGCTGCCGGGGAAAACACTGAAGCTTTCTTT. This codes for CASSAAGENTEAFF.